The present entry profiles one T cell receptor (beta chain) with its context. Its antigen is undetermined. One end of the junction does not line up with germline, which may come from a read error. The germline CDR1 and CDR2 sequences are SGHKS and YYEKEE (reference sequence). The CDR3 covers 16 residues. The sample belongs to a study of blood T cells in healthy people across ages. Points from the study as a whole: Compared with aged donors, long-lived donors showed fewer expanded clones, suggesting selection.

For the second PCR, which ran for about 6 to 11 cycles, a sample-barcoded 5' primer and a J-beta primer mix were used. From the 5' RACE reads, TCRdb called clonotypes with MiXCR, one entry per CDR3 protein. The table includes some 1,800,000 distinct CDR3 sequences, 35% to 50% detected once. The chain has TRBV5-5 and TRBJ1-2; 8 bases fit TRBD1. Source material: blood. This sequence was found in a human donor in good health. This chain's CDR3 is CANSLERQGLNYGYTF. The CDR3 DNA follows: TGTGCCAACAGCTTGGAAAGACAGGGGTTGAACTATGGCTACACCTTC.